This TCR beta chain was recorded in a study of technical replicates of blood from a handful of donors. The repertoire was sequenced with immunoSEQ multiplex PCR; TCRdb's copy has only in-frame clones and lacks some. In the table there are fewer than 100,000 clones, approximately 96% of which are singletons. The sample was T cells isolated from PBMCs. The receptor's source is a human donor in good health.

The CDR3 DNA sequence: TGTGCCAGCAGTTCCAGCGGGGGTCACCCGGCGGCTTTCTTT. Protein: CASSSSGGHPAAFF. This chain uses TRBV28 with TRBJ1-1; the D gene is possibly TRBD1 (5 bases). The CDR3 has 14 amino acids. Germline assignment: CDR1 MDHEN and CDR2 SYDVKM. V was trimmed by 4 bases and J by 11 bases, leaving 20 bases between them.